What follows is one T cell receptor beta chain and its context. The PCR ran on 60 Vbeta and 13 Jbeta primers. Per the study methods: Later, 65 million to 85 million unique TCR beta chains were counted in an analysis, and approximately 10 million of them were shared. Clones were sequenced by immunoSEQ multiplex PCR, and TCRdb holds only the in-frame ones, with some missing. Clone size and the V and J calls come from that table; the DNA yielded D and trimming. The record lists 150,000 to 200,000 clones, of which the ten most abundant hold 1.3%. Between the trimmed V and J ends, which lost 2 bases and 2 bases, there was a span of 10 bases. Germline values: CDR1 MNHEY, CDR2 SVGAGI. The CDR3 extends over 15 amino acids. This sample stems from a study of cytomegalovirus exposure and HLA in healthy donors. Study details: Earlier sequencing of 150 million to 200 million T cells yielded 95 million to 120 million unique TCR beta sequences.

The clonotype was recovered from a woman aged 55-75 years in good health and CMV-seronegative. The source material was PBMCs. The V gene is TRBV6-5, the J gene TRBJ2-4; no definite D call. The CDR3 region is CASSYRVGTKNIQYF. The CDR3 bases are TGTGCCAGCAGTTACCGAGTCGGTACCAAAAACATTCAGTACTTC.